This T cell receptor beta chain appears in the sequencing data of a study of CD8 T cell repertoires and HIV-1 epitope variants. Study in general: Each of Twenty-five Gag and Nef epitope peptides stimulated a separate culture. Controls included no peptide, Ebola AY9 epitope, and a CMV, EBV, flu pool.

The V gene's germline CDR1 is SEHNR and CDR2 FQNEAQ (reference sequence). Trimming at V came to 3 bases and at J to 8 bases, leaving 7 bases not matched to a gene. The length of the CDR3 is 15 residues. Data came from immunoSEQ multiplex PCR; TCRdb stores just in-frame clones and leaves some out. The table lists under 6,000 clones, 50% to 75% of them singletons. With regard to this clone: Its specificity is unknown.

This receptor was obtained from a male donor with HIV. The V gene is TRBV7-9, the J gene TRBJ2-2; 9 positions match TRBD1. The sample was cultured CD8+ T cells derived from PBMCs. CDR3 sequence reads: CASSFSTGGLGELFF. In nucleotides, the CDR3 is TGTGCCAGCAGCTTTTCGACAGGGGGACTGGGGGAGCTGTTTTTT.